This T cell receptor (beta chain) was sequenced for a study of early T cells in non-severe SARS-CoV-2 infection. Study at large: Whole-blood bulk RNA, unsorted, was sequenced, and chains were unpaired. General study points: Missing private and CD4 specificities, VDJdb matching favored anti-spike CD8 responses.

CDR3 length: 11 residues. Germline values: CDR1 SGHVS, CDR2 FNYEAQ. V shed 1 base and J shed 8 bases, with 2 bases lying between them. The table lists this clonotype with a few counts. Its antigen is unidentified. Individual cDNA molecules were tagged with unique molecular identifiers, the study reported. TCRdb recomputed calls from the 5' RACE reads with MiXCR, one row per CDR3 protein. The sample comprises tens of thousands of distinct CDR3 sequences, roughly 13% of which are singletons, and 3% rests with the top ten. The source of this sequence is an adult who was a healthcare worker with PCR-confirmed SARS-CoV-2 infection or an uninfected control (not recorded which). The sequencing sample was made of whole blood. The chain is built from TRBV7-6 and TRBJ2-2; unclear D gene. Written as DNA, the CDR3 is TGTGCCAGCAGCTTAGTTGGGGAGCTGTTTTTT. Encoded protein: CASSLVGELFF.